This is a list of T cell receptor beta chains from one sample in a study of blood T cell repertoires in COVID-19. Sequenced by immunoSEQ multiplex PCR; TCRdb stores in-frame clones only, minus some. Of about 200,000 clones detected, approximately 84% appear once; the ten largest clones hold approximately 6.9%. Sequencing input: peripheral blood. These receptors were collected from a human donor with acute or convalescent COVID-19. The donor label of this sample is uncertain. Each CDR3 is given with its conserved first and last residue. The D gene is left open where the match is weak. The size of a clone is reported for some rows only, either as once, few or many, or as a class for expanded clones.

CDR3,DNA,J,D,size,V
CASSLTGGLDSPLHF,TGTGCCAGCAGTCTGACAGGGGGCCTCGATTCACCCCTCCACTTT,TRBJ1-6,TRBD1,.,TRBV6-5
CASSLDSQTRGQAYNEQFF,TGTGCCAGCAGCTTAGATTCCCAGACCCGGGGACAGGCTTACAATGAGCAGTTCTTC,TRBJ2-1,TRBD1,.,TRBV11-2
CASSLGGPTEQYF,TGTGCCAGCAGTTTAGGGGGCCCGACTGAGCAGTACTTC,TRBJ2-7,.,few,TRBV28
CASSSGTGVYEQYF,TGTGCCAGTTCTTCCGGGACAGGGGTGTACGAGCAGTACTTC,TRBJ2-7,TRBD1,.,TRBV19
CASSPLPSGLSSYNEQFF,TGTGCCAGCAGCCCCCTCCCTAGCGGGCTGAGCTCCTACAATGAGCAGTTCTTC,TRBJ2-1,TRBD2,few,TRBV7-3
CASRRGGVYNEQFF,TGTGCCAGCAGGAGGGGAGGGGTCTACAATGAGCAGTTCTTC,TRBJ2-1,TRBD2,once,TRBV13
CASSSGLANRYNEQFF,TGTGCCAGCAGCTCGGGACTAGCGAACCGCTACAATGAGCAGTTCTTC,TRBJ2-1,TRBD2,.,TRBV11-3
CASSPETRNTGELFF,TGTGCCAGCAGCCCCGAGACAAGAAACACCGGGGAGCTGTTTTTT,TRBJ2-2,.,.,TRBV5-4
CASSSRQLNEKLFF,TGTGCCAGCAGCTCTCGACAATTAAATGAAAAACTGTTTTTT,TRBJ1-4,.,few,TRBV9
CASSLGFPGGTETQYF,TGTGCCAGCAGCTTAGGTTTTCCGGGGGGAACAGAGACCCAGTACTTC,TRBJ2-5,TRBD2,.,TRBV11-3
CASRDYRGTIYF,TGTGCCAGCAGAGACTATCGGGGCACCATATATTTT,TRBJ1-3,.,.,TRBV12-3/TRBV12-4
CATSGHGELFF,TGTGCCACCAGTGGACACGGGGAGCTGTTTTTT,TRBJ2-2,.,once,TRBV24-1
CASSAGTVSQPQHF,TGTGCCAGCAGCGCCGGGACAGTGAGCCAGCCCCAGCATTTT,TRBJ1-5,.,.,TRBV12-1
CASSEGTSRDTQYF,TGCGCCAGCAGTGAGGGGACAAGCCGAGATACGCAGTATTTT,TRBJ2-3,.,.,TRBV10-1
CASSKEGWDQPQHF,TGTGCCAGTAGTAAGGAGGGTTGGGATCAGCCCCAGCATTTT,TRBJ1-5,.,once,TRBV19
CASSPSSQGAGTEAFF,TGTGCCAGCTCACCTTCTTCGCAGGGGGCTGGCACTGAAGCTTTCTTT,TRBJ1-1,TRBD1,once,TRBV18
CASSNLRQGGTGELFF,TGTGCCAGCAGCAACCTTCGACAGGGCGGGACCGGGGAGCTGTTTTTT,TRBJ2-2,TRBD1,once,TRBV3-1/TRBV3-2
CASSPYTGDDTEAFF,TGCGCCAGCAGCCCGTACACAGGGGACGACACTGAAGCTTTCTTT,TRBJ1-1,TRBD1,.,TRBV5-1
CASSTFSGVATNEKLFF,TGTGCCAGCAGCACGTTTTCAGGGGTAGCAACTAATGAAAAACTGTTTTTT,TRBJ1-4,.,.,TRBV4-2
CASSPPSGGAFF,TGTGCCAGCAGCCCGCCTTCCGGAGGAGCTTTCTTT,TRBJ1-1,.,.,TRBV5-4
CASRPGQAHLYGYTF,TGTGCCAGCAGACCCGGACAGGCCCACCTCTATGGCTACACCTTC,TRBJ1-2,TRBD1,.,TRBV6-5
CAWSVDRWDEKLFF,TGTGCCTGGAGTGTCGACAGGTGGGACGAAAAACTGTTTTTT,TRBJ1-4,.,.,TRBV30
CSVEGTGGNEQYF,TGCAGCGTTGAGGGGACAGGGGGCAACGAGCAGTACTTC,TRBJ2-7,TRBD1,.,TRBV29-1
CSAWTGLSTDTQYF,TGCAGCGCCTGGACAGGGTTGAGCACAGATACGCAGTATTTT,TRBJ2-3,TRBD1,.,TRBV29-1
CSVETTGTGGIQRETQYF,TGCAGCGTTGAAACAACCGGGACAGGGGGCATCCAGCGAGAGACCCAGTACTTC,TRBJ2-5,TRBD1,once,TRBV29-1
CASSDRELSSPLHF,TGTGCCAGCAGCGACAGGGAATTGAGTTCACCCCTCCACTTT,TRBJ1-6,TRBD1,.,TRBV5-5
CTTDRGTDTQYF,TGCACCACGGACAGGGGCACAGATACGCAGTATTTT,TRBJ2-3,TRBD1,.,TRBV29-1
CASSPRSGQGIGDTEAFF,TGTGCCAGCAGCCCCCGATCTGGACAGGGTATCGGGGACACTGAAGCTTTCTTT,TRBJ1-1,TRBD1,.,TRBV9
CASSYSSGNTIYF,TGTGCCAGCAGCTACAGCTCTGGAAACACCATATATTTT,TRBJ1-3,.,.,TRBV7-2
CASSVAEYSYEQYF,TGTGCCAGCTCAGTAGCGGAGTACTCCTACGAGCAGTACTTC,TRBJ2-7,.,.,TRBV18
CASIPETSGRNEQFF,TGTGCCAGCATTCCCGAGACTAGCGGTCGCAATGAGCAGTTCTTC,TRBJ2-1,TRBD2,.,TRBV6-5
CASSVRQGTGNQPQHF,TGTGCCAGCAGCGTTAGACAGGGAACGGGCAATCAGCCCCAGCATTTT,TRBJ1-5,TRBD1,.,TRBV7-2
CASSPDRRNTEAFF,TGTGCCAGCAGCCCCGACAGGCGGAACACTGAAGCTTTCTTT,TRBJ1-1,.,once,TRBV7-8
CASSFVAGAVSDTQYF,TGTGCCAGCAGCTTCGTAGCGGGAGCGGTATCAGATACGCAGTATTTT,TRBJ2-3,TRBD2,once,TRBV5-4
CASSLTGSQPQHF,TGTGCCAGCAGTTTAACAGGGAGTCAGCCCCAGCATTTT,TRBJ1-5,.,.,TRBV27
CASRLGAAYGYTF,TGTGCCAGCAGGTTGGGGGCGGCCTATGGCTACACCTTC,TRBJ1-2,.,once,TRBV27
CASSLRRPGQGVNEQYF,TGTGCCAGCAGCTTGCGAAGGCCGGGACAGGGAGTCAACGAGCAGTACTTC,TRBJ2-7,TRBD1,.,TRBV11-2
CASSSGVWGYNEQFF,TGTGCCAGCAGCTCGGGAGTGTGGGGCTACAATGAGCAGTTCTTC,TRBJ2-1,.,.,TRBV11-2
CASSSFFGGRKDQPQHF,TGTGCCAGCAGCTCCTTTTTCGGGGGGCGCAAGGATCAGCCCCAGCATTTT,TRBJ1-5,.,.,TRBV5-6
CASSSGLAGGLRVNIQYF,TGTGCCAGCAGTTCCGGACTAGCGGGAGGGCTAAGGGTAAACATTCAGTACTTC,TRBJ2-4,TRBD2,.,TRBV27
CASSTSGRIYEQYF,TGTGCCAGCAGTACTAGCGGGAGAATATACGAGCAGTACTTC,TRBJ2-7,TRBD2,.,TRBV28
CASSLTTGNTEAFF,TGCGCCAGCAGCTTGACCACAGGGAACACTGAAGCTTTCTTT,TRBJ1-1,.,.,TRBV5-1
CASSLGGSSADTQYF,TGTGCCAGCAGCTTAGGCGGGAGTTCGGCAGATACGCAGTATTTT,TRBJ2-3,TRBD2,.,TRBV7-6
CASSQVTGVGYTEAFF,TGTGCCAGCAGCCAAGTCACAGGGGTGGGGTACACTGAAGCTTTCTTT,TRBJ1-1,TRBD1,once,TRBV14
CASSRTKETQYF,TGTGCCAGCAGCAGGACAAAAGAGACCCAGTACTTC,TRBJ2-5,.,.,TRBV5-6
CASSPTGYNSYEQYF,TGTGCCAGCAGTCCAACAGGGTACAACTCCTACGAGCAGTACTTC,TRBJ2-7,.,.,TRBV28
CASSQVRGRTDTQYF,TGTGCCAGCAGCCAAGTTCGGGGAAGGACAGATACGCAGTATTTT,TRBJ2-3,.,.,TRBV3-1/TRBV3-2
CASSFQTRGNQPQHF,TGTGCCAGCAGTTTCCAGACCCGGGGCAATCAGCCCCAGCATTTT,TRBJ1-5,.,few,TRBV28
CASSLQGGAYEQYF,TGTGCCAGCAGCCTACAGGGTGGGGCTTACGAGCAGTACTTC,TRBJ2-7,.,.,TRBV27